The rows below give T cell receptor beta chains drawn from one sample of a study of T cells in Graves' hyperthyroidism and ophthalmopathy. TCRdb re-derived calls from the multiplex PCR reads in MiXCR, one entry per CDR3 protein. Among a few hundred thousand distinct CDR3 sequences listed, approximately 15% were seen once. Sequenced material: blood. The receptors were sampled from a woman aged 40 to 50 with Graves' ophthalmopathy. The CDR3 runs from the conserved cysteine through the conserved F or W. A D gene is named only where the DNA matches it firmly. Expanded clones get a size class; other rows say once, few or many, or leave the size out.

V: TRBV28; J: TRBJ2-7; size: many; D: .; CDR3: CASSLSQASYEQYF; DNA: TGTGCCAGCAGTTTGTCTCAGGCCTCCTACGAGCAGTACTTC
V: TRBV7-9; J: TRBJ2-2; size: .; D: TRBD1; CDR3: CAGTGTGGTGELFF; DNA: TGTGCCGGAACCGGGACAGGGGGAACCGGGGAGCTGTTTTTT
V: TRBV12-3/TRBV12-4; J: TRBJ2-1; size: few; D: .; CDR3: CASRGGASNEQFF; DNA: TGTGCCAGCAGGGGGGGGGCGTCGAATGAGCAGTTCTTC
V: TRBV28; J: TRBJ2-7; size: many; D: TRBD1; CDR3: CASNLRQGYEQYF; DNA: TGTGCCAGCAACCTTAGACAGGGCTACGAGCAGTACTTC
V: TRBV5-1; J: TRBJ2-3; size: many; D: .; CDR3: CASSFAGVGTDTQYF; DNA: TGCGCCAGCAGCTTCGCAGGGGTGGGCACAGATACGCAGTATTTT
V: TRBV29-1; J: TRBJ2-1; size: many; D: .; CDR3: CSVVSSTQFF; DNA: TGCAGCGTTGTTTCCTCCACCCAGTTCTTC
V: TRBV5-5; J: TRBJ1-5; size: .; D: TRBD1; CDR3: CASSLVQGANQPQHF; DNA: TGTGCCAGCAGCTTGGTACAGGGGGCTAATCAGCCCCAGCATTTT
V: TRBV3-1; J: TRBJ1-2; size: few; D: .; CDR3: CASSPPAGGYGYTF; DNA: TGTGCCAGCAGCCCCCCAGCCGGCGGGTATGGCTACACCTTC
V: TRBV7-2; J: TRBJ1-2; size: many; D: TRBD1; CDR3: CASSSNPWTGLGYTF; DNA: TGTGCCAGCAGCTCCAACCCCTGGACAGGGTTAGGCTACACCTTC
V: TRBV5-1; J: TRBJ1-6; size: few; D: .; CDR3: CASSLEAGNSPLHF; DNA: TGCGCCAGCAGCTTGGAGGCGGGTAATTCACCCCTCCACTTT
V: TRBV2; J: TRBJ2-1; size: few; D: .; CDR3: CASSDGLNNEQFF; DNA: TGTGCCAGCAGTGATGGACTAAACAATGAGCAGTTCTTC
V: TRBV7-7; J: TRBJ2-1; size: few; D: TRBD2; CDR3: CASSPRGSGDSYNEQFF; DNA: TGTGCTAGCAGCCCCAGGGGTAGCGGGGACTCCTACAATGAGCAGTTCTTC
V: TRBV11-2; J: TRBJ1-1; size: many; D: .; CDR3: CASSSAVLTTNTEAFF; DNA: TGTGCCAGCAGCTCAGCGGTCCTTACTACGAACACTGAAGCTTTCTTT
V: TRBV2; J: TRBJ2-7; size: .; D: TRBD2; CDR3: CASSVDRPPGLAALTAYEQYF; DNA: TGTGCCAGCAGTGTAGACAGGCCCCCGGGACTAGCGGCATTAACAGCCTACGAGCAGTACTTC
V: TRBV9; J: TRBJ2-3; size: few; D: TRBD2; CDR3: CASSVRTRTSTDTQYF; DNA: TGTGCCAGCAGCGTCAGGACTAGAACTAGCACAGATACGCAGTATTTT
V: TRBV20-1; J: TRBJ2-1; size: .; D: TRBD2; CDR3: CSAKPWTSGRAAYNEQFF; DNA: TGCAGTGCTAAACCCTGGACTAGCGGGAGAGCCGCCTACAATGAGCAGTTCTTC
V: TRBV29-1; J: TRBJ2-1; size: many; D: .; CDR3: CSVEAGRNEQFF; DNA: TGCAGCGTTGAAGCAGGCCGCAATGAGCAGTTCTTC
V: TRBV11-3; J: TRBJ1-1; size: many; D: TRBD1; CDR3: CASSRRQGPMNTEAFF; DNA: TGTGCCAGCAGCCGTAGACAGGGCCCCATGAACACTGAAGCTTTCTTT
V: TRBV5-5; J: TRBJ1-5; size: many; D: .; CDR3: CASSQDGVILFNQPQHF; DNA: TGTGCCAGCAGCCAGGACGGAGTGATACTGTTCAATCAGCCCCAGCATTTT
V: TRBV6-1; J: TRBJ2-1; size: few; D: .; CDR3: CASSRLVSSYNEQFF; DNA: TGTGCCAGCAGCCGACTCGTGAGCTCCTACAATGAGCAGTTCTTC
V: TRBV7-2; J: TRBJ2-2; size: many; D: .; CDR3: CASSLLGNTGELFF; DNA: TGTGCCAGCAGCTTGCTAGGGAACACCGGGGAGCTGTTTTTT
V: TRBV6-6; J: TRBJ2-2; size: many; D: .; CDR3: CASSYWGVSTGELFF; DNA: TGTGCCAGCAGTTACTGGGGGGTCAGCACCGGGGAGCTGTTTTTT
V: TRBV20-1; J: TRBJ1-2; size: .; D: TRBD1; CDR3: CSAQRTGNYGYTF; DNA: TGCAGTGCTCAGAGGACAGGGAACTATGGCTACACCTTC
V: TRBV2; J: TRBJ1-2; size: many; D: .; CDR3: CASSEEGRNYGYTF; DNA: TGTGCCAGCAGTGAGGAGGGCAGGAACTATGGCTACACCTTC
V: TRBV7-9; J: TRBJ1-2; size: few; D: .; CDR3: CASSLGQQLNYGYTF; DNA: TGTGCCAGCAGCTTAGGACAGCAACTTAACTATGGCTACACCTTC
V: TRBV7-8; J: TRBJ2-3; size: many; D: .; CDR3: CASSATTGGTDTQYF; DNA: TGTGCCAGCAGCGCGACGACAGGCGGCACAGATACGCAGTATTTT
V: TRBV27; J: TRBJ2-2; size: few; D: .; CDR3: CASSRAGLHEELFF; DNA: TGTGCCAGCTCTCGGGCGGGACTTCACGAGGAGCTGTTTTTT
V: TRBV20-1; J: TRBJ2-1; size: many; D: .; CDR3: CSASGTTKPANEQFF; DNA: TGCAGTGCCTCCGGGACAACGAAACCGGCCAATGAGCAGTTCTTC
V: TRBV12-3/TRBV12-4; J: TRBJ1-1; size: many; D: .; CDR3: CASRAEVGEAFF; DNA: TGTGCCAGCAGAGCGGAAGTTGGTGAAGCTTTCTTT
V: TRBV4-1; J: TRBJ2-7; size: .; D: .; CDR3: CASSQEGGPYEQYF; DNA: TGCGCCAGCAGCCAAGAGGGCGGCCCCTACGAGCAGTACTTC
V: TRBV4-1; J: TRBJ2-1; size: few; D: .; CDR3: CASSQDRQPDEQFF; DNA: TGCGCCAGCAGCCAAGATCGACAGCCCGATGAGCAGTTCTTC
V: TRBV7-2; J: TRBJ1-6; size: many; D: .; CDR3: CASSLGSGWSPLHF; DNA: TGTGCCAGCAGCTTAGGGTCAGGGTGGTCACCCCTCCACTTT
V: TRBV5-1; J: TRBJ1-5; size: few; D: .; CDR3: CASSADGGNQPQHF; DNA: TGCGCCAGCAGCGCAGACGGGGGGAATCAGCCCCAGCATTTT
V: TRBV5-6; J: TRBJ1-1; size: .; D: .; CDR3: CASSLVSGRTEAFF; DNA: TGTGCCAGCAGCTTAGTGTCAGGGCGAACTGAAGCTTTCTTT
V: TRBV25-1; J: TRBJ1-4; size: .; D: .; CDR3: CASSVPGGRSEKLFF; DNA: TGTGCCAGCAGTGTCCCGGGGGGCAGGTCTGAAAAACTGTTTTTT
V: TRBV24-1; J: TRBJ2-3; size: many; D: .; CDR3: CATSGITTSTDTQYF; DNA: TGTGCCACCAGTGGAATCACGACTAGCACAGATACGCAGTATTTT
V: TRBV10-3; J: TRBJ1-1; size: many; D: .; CDR3: CAISPLGGNTEAFF; DNA: TGTGCCATCAGTCCCTTGGGGGGGAACACTGAAGCTTTCTTT
V: TRBV20-1; J: TRBJ2-7; size: many; D: .; CDR3: CSAPTRYEQYF; DNA: TGCAGTGCCCCAACACGCTACGAGCAGTACTTC
V: TRBV12-3/TRBV12-4; J: TRBJ1-4; size: many; D: TRBD1; CDR3: CASSLQGANEKLFF; DNA: TGTGCCAGCAGTTTACAGGGGGCAAACGAAAAACTGTTTTTT
V: TRBV20-1; J: TRBJ1-1; size: few; D: .; CDR3: CSAWIKNTEAFF; DNA: TGCAGTGCGTGGATAAAGAACACTGAAGCTTTCTTT
V: TRBV24-1; J: TRBJ2-1; size: many; D: TRBD2; CDR3: CATSEAPGLAGGHSSYNEQFF; DNA: TGTGCCACCAGTGAAGCTCCGGGACTAGCGGGAGGCCATTCCTCCTACAATGAGCAGTTCTTC